This note documents a single T cell receptor beta chain sequence. Its antigen remains unknown. This clone may be a read error of a much larger clone one base away. The sample holds other DNA sequences that translate to the same CDR3. Unmatched junction bases numbered 14, after V lost 3 bases and J lost 7 bases. The CDR3 runs to 15 residues. Germline CDR1 reads DFQATT; CDR2 reads SNEGSKA (reference sequence). Original methodology: Construction of a distant-metastasis classifier for papillary thyroid cancer relied on CDR3 differences across clinicopathological groups. TCRdb reanalyzed the PCR reads via MiXCR. None of the V and J calls come from the authors' own analysis; TCRdb made them. Of roughly 41,000 clones in the sample, roughly 16% were seen once. This specimen comes from a study of metastatic and nonmetastatic thyroid tumors. Study as a whole: Repertoire comparisons spanned blood and tumor or nodule tissue from malignant and benign thyroid patients.

Study-wide results and caveats: For both blood and tumor, malignant thyroid tumors reportedly showed significantly higher TCR beta diversity than benign nodules did.

Each patient went into thyroid surgery without having received any treatment. The sequence came from a female donor with papillary thyroid cancer or a benign thyroid nodule (not recorded which). Some clones in this sample may be carry-over from other donors' samples. Sequencing was performed on blood. This chain links TRBV20-1 with TRBJ2-5, with TRBD2 matching over 7 bases. CDR3 sequence (DNA): TGCAGTGCTAGGCCGATAGCGGGTGGGCAGGGGACCCAGTACTTC. Protein: CSARPIAGGQGTQYF.